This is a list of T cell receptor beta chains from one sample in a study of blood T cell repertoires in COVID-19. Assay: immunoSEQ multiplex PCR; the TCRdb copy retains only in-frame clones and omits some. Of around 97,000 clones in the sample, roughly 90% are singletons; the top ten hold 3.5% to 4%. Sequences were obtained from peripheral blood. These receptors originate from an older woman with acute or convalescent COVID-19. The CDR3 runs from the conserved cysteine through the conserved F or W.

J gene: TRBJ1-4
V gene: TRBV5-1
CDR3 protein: CASSWGQGGEKLFF

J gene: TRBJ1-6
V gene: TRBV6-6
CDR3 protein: CASSPTRGKAVNSPLHF

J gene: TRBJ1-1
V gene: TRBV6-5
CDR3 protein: CASSYRGAEAFF

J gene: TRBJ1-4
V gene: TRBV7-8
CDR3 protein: CASSLGQGEEKLFF

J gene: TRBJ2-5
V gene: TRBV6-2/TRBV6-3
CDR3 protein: CASSYRHWGRSRQETQYF

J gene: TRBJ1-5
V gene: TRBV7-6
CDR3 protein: CASSLGTGNQPQHF

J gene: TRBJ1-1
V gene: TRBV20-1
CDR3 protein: CSAQKNTEAFF

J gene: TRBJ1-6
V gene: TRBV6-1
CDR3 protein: CASSEDAGVASPLHF

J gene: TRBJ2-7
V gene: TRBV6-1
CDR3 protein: CASSAGTSGILYEQYF

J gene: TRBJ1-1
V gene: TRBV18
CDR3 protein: CASSPGGTGVDTEAFF